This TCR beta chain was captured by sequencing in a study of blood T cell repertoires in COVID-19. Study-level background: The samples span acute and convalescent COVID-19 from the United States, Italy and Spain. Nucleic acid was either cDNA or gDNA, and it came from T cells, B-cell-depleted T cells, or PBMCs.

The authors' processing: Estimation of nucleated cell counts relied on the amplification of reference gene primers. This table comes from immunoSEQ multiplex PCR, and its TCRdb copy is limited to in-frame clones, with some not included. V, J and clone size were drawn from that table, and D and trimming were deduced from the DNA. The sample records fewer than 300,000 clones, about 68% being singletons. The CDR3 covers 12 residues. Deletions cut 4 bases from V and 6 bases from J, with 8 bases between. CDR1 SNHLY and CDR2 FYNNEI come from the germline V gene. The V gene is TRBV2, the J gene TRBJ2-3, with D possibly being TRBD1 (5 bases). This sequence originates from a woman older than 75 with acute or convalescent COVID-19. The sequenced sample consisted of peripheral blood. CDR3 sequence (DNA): TGTGCCAGCAGTGGGGGCAGGGATACGCAGTATTTT. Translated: CASSGGRDTQYF.